This TCR beta chain comes out of a study of T cells in Graves' hyperthyroidism and ophthalmopathy (dated by TCRdb to the late 2010s). Context from the whole study: Peripheral blood was sampled at the time of initial diagnosis, prior to any treatment. The approximately 100 discovery patients were divided at random into training and test sets in a 7:3 ratio. TCR Vbeta CDR3 sequencing of 120 to 150 peripheral blood samples (about 45 ophthalmopathy, some 75 hyperthyroidism and about 17 progressor patients) is reported in the paper. In several Graves' hyperthyroidism patients, the study also compared T-cell repertoires from thyroid tissue with T-cell repertoires from blood. Prospective prediction of ophthalmopathy was tested in an independent validation cohort of about 19 hyperthyroidism patients and 17 patients who later progressed to ophthalmopathy. To identify TCR V-J signatures that set the groups apart, the researchers used a discovery cohort of 90 to 100 patients, made up of 43 with Graves' ophthalmopathy and 57 with stable Graves' hyperthyroidism. Once sampling was done, hyperthyroidism patients were given methimazole at a starting dose of 30 mg daily, whereas ophthalmopathy patients were given high-dose intravenous methylprednisolone. Study-wide findings and limitations: In validation, progression to ophthalmopathy was predicted by the model with roughly 71% sensitivity and 72% to 85% specificity, a median of about 6 months before onset. Most expanded thyroid clonotypes (frequency above 0.001) were also found in blood, which suggests that blood repertoires may mirror thyroid immune responses. No statistical method was used to fix the sample size in advance, and group allocation was not hidden from the investigators. In cross-validation, a model built on a 13 V-J signature told ophthalmopathy apart from stable hyperthyroidism with approximately 90% sensitivity and approximately 84% specificity, and in testing the same model reached 80%/75%.

The TCR beta CDR3 regions were amplified from RNA transcripts. The TCR CDR3 was subjected to a first round of RT-PCR using the HTBI primer set and the Qiagen OneStep RT-PCR kit. Libraries were constructed in a second round of multiplex PCR, after which size selection and purification were carried out. Paired-end sequencing of the libraries was performed with 100 bp reads on an Illumina HiSeq2000. As for the original processing: SOAPnuke was used to process the raw data, throwing out any read that contained adapters or uncalled bases, had a mean Phred below 15, or lacked an exact constant-primer or identifier match. COPE v1.2.5 was used to merge the high-quality paired reads, and each unique nucleotide sequence was defined as a clonotype. MiTCR v1.1 was used to align clonotypes to the IMGT TRBV, TRBD and TRBJ reference segments. The analysis was restricted to V-J combinations with a frequency above 0.0001, which together covered roughly 99% of the repertoires. The TCS score was defined as F50 (clonal expansion) divided by E x V (chaos), with BLOSUM62-based TCRdist calculated between CDR3 peptides within each V-J. Welch's t-statistics and random forest reduced around 550 V-J features to 13, which were used in a naive Bayes classifier (R e1071). TCRdb trimmed public reads at Q25 via fastp, called clones via MiXCR and kept in-frame beta chains. Rows are combined by CDR3 protein, so each entry shows the most common genes and DNA. These V and J calls are TCRdb output, not the study's own analysis. The sample contains 92,000 or so distinct CDR3 sequences, 51% of them found a single time. Roughly 27% of the sample comes from the top ten.

Stable Graves' hyperthyroidism was defined as the absence of progression to ophthalmopathy over 18 months of follow-up. Hyperthyroidism patients were newly diagnosed, had a disease duration of under 2 months, and were aged 18 to 65 years. The study excluded patients with uncontrolled infections, other autoimmune diseases, pregnancy or lactation. Clinical symptoms, serum thyroxine and TRAb, thyroid ultrasound, and orbital computed tomography formed the basis for the diagnoses. PBMCs were separated from approximately 9.9 ml of fresh peripheral blood using Ficoll-Paque density gradient centrifugation. Total RNA was extracted using Trizol reagent, and RNA quality was assessed on an Agilent 2100 Bioanalyzer. With respect to this clonotype: This clone's antigen is unknown. Base qualities are missing; no much larger clone stands one base away.

Counted from cysteine to phenylalanine, this CDR3 has 15 amino acids. This entry keeps only the CDR3 DNA: 45 bases, framed from base 1. V and J are trimmed by 5 bases and 4 bases, and the gene matches miss 10 bases of the junction. According to the germline V gene (reference sequence), CDR1 reads SEHNR and CDR2 reads FQNEAQ. Recombination joined TRBV7-9 with TRBJ2-5, and 7 junctional nucleotides match TRBD1. The receptor comes from a woman in her thirties or forties with Graves' hyperthyroidism. Material for sequencing was blood. The CDR3 in this case is CASSAVRGRGETQYF. The DNA is TGTGCCAGCAGCGCCGTTAGGGGGCGCGGAGAGACCCAGTACTTC.